The 8 T cell receptor beta chains given below trace back to one sample, sequenced in a study of T cell clonality in common variable immunodeficiency. Generated by immunoSEQ multiplex PCR, the TCRdb table keeps only in-frame clones and is missing some. Recorded here are approximately 81,000 clones, none singletons. Sequencing input: peripheral blood mononuclear cells. The receptors were sampled from a person aged 18 to 70 in good health.

At least ten counts were recorded for this clone. The read ends 3 residues early relative to the CDR3; the germline J gene fills the gap. The V and J genes are TRBV2 and TRBJ1-1, with 7 bases matching TRBD1. The germline gives CDR1 SNHLY, CDR2 FYNNEI. The trim removed 8 bases at V and 0 bases at J, leaving 9 bases unmatched. This CDR3 has 15 residues. This CDR3 is CASWNRGIMNTEAFF. The sequenced CDR3 bases are TGTGCCAGCTGGAACAGGGGCATTATGAACACTGAA.

This clone was seen ten or more times. CDR3 residues: CSARNLARAGDTQYF. CDR3 bases read: TGCAGTGCTAGGAATCTAGCGAGAGCAGGGGATACG. The V gene is TRBV20-1, the J gene TRBJ2-3; TRBD2 is a possible D gene (6 bases). The read ends 3 residues early relative to the CDR3; the germline J gene fills the gap. The germline gives CDR1 DFQATT, CDR2 SNEGSKA (reference sequence). V lost 3 bases to trimming and J lost 6 bases, with 19 bases between them. This CDR3 has 15 residues.

In this sample, this clone turned up many times. The read ends 3 residues shy of where the CDR3 ends; the end is completed using the germline J gene. V usage is TRBV20-1 and J usage is TRBJ2-7; 7 bases match TRBD1. Per germline, CDR1 DFQATT and CDR2 SNEGSKA (reference sequence). The CDR3 totals 13 residues. The V segment lost 5 bases and the J segment 4 bases; nucleotides outside the gene matches: 8. CDR3 region: CSARRDSPYEQYF. CDR3 bases read: TGCAGTGCTCGACGGGACAGTCCTTACGAG.

This clone was counted at least ten times. The CDR3 goes on 3 residues after the read ends, and that part is filled in from the germline J gene. The V call is TRBV19, the J call TRBJ1-5; D gene uncertain. Germline V gives CDR1 LNHDA, CDR2 SQIVND (reference sequence). The CDR3 totals 15 residues. Trimming stripped 7 bases from V and 6 bases from J, with 19 bases between. The CDR3 reads CASTPVRGYAQPQHF. The covered CDR3 bases are TGTGCCAGTACTCCGGTGCGGGGTTATGCTCAGCCC.

This clone was picked up many times. The read stops 3 residues short of the end of the CDR3; the missing end is completed from the germline J gene. This chain connects TRBV20-1 to TRBJ2-5, with 10 positions matching TRBD2. CDR1 is DFQATT, CDR2 SNEGSKA, per germline (reference sequence). This CDR3 comprises 13 residues. Trimming took 3 bases from V and 3 from J; bases not matched to a gene: 1. The CDR3 bases that were read are TGCAGTGCTAGGGGACTAGCGAAAGAGACC. Translating it yields CSARGLAKET. The whole CDR3 is CSARGLAKETQYF.

In regard to this clone: From the germline J gene comes the end of the CDR3, since the read stops 3 residues before it. The V gene is TRBV11-2, the J gene TRBJ1-2; 7 positions match TRBD1. The CDR3 runs 13 residues. Per germline, CDR1 SGHAT and CDR2 FQNNGV. The CDR3 protein is CASSRGTVEGYTF. CDR3 bases read: TGTGCCAGCAGCCGAGGGACAGTGGAAGGC.

This clone has a count of ten or more. The sequence runs out 3 residues before the end of the CDR3; the remainder is reconstructed from the germline J gene. The rearrangement links TRBV7-9 to TRBJ2-3; 8 nucleotides agree with TRBD1. The CDR3 is 15 amino acids. Germline CDR1 and CDR2: SEHNR and FQNEAQ (reference sequence). Losses at the gene ends were 5 bases for V and 3 bases for J; bases not matched to a gene: 7. CDR3 bases read: TGTGCCAGCAGCATCCGACAGGGGAGAACAGATACG. Its translation: CASSIRQGRTDT. The full CDR3 reads CASSIRQGRTDTQYF.

This clone came up many times. With the read ending 3 residues before the CDR3 end, the germline J gene is used to fill in that end. The gene calls are TRBV12-3 or TRBV12-4 and TRBJ2-1, with 8 nucleotides matching TRBD2. Losses at the gene ends were 7 bases for V and 9 bases for J; bases not matched to a gene: 23. There are 18 residues in the CDR3. The CDR3 protein is CASIPLVGQRAGAGEQFF. CDR3 DNA, as far as it was read: TGTGCCAGCATCCCCTTGGTAGGGCAAAGAGCGGGAGCAGGTGAG.